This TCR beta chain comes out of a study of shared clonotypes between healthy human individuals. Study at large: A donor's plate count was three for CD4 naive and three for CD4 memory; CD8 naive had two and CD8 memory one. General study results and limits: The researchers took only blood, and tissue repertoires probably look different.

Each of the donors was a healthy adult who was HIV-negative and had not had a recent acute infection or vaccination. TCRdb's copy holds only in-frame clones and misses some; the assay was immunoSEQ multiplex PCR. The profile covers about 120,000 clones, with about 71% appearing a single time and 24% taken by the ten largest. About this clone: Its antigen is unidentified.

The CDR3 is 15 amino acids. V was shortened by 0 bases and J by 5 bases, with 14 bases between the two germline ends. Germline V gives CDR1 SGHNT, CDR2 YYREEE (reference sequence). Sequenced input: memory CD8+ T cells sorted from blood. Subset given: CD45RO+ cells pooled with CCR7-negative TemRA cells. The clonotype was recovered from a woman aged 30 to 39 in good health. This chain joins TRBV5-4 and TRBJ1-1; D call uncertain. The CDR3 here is CASSLARRPGTEAFF. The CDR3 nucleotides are TGTGCCAGCAGCTTGGCCCGAAGGCCCGGGACTGAAGCTTTCTTT. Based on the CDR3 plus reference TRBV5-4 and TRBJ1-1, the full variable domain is ETGVTQSPTHLIKTRGQQVTLRCSSQSGHNTVSWYQQALGQGPQFIFQYYREEENGRGNFPPRFSGLQFPNYSSELNVNALELDDSALYLCASSLARRPGTEAFFGQGTRLTVV.